The 22 T cell receptor beta chains reported below all come from one sample, sequenced in a study of beta chain features in type 1 diabetes. Their antigens are not known. Expressed TCRB transcripts were sequenced because the entire RNA isolate underwent reverse transcription. TCRdb's table, derived via immunoSEQ multiplex PCR, lists solely in-frame clones and lacks some. Here the sample spans 600,000 to 700,000 clones, around an eighth being singletons. Findings of the study overall: Shortening that was moderate but significant affected the TCRB CDR3s of Type 1 diabetes patients in all four CD4+ subsets.

The sequenced material came from naive CD4+ T cells from blood. The receptors come from a young man with type 1 diabetes.

CDR3 DNA sequence: TGTGCCAGCAGTGAGGAGGGGAGCCACGGCTACACCTTC. Amino acids: CASSEEGSHGYTF. The chain has TRBV2 and TRBJ1-2; tentative D call: TRBD1 (5 bases). The germline V gene has CDR1 SNHLY and CDR2 FYNNEI. The CDR3 loop spans 13 amino acids. Trimming stripped 3 bases from V and 8 bases from J, with 13 bases between.

This clone was observed a handful of times. The chain has TRBV19 and TRBJ1-6; possibly TRBD1 for D (5 bases). Germline V lookup: CDR1 LNHDA, CDR2 SQIVND (reference sequence). The CDR3 runs to 13 residues. V shed 7 bases and J shed 10 bases, with 14 bases lying between them. Here the CDR3 DNA reads TGTGCCAGTAAATCGGGGGTGGGATCACCCCTCCACTTT. It is translated as CASKSGVGSPLHF.

The CDR3 nucleotides read TGTGCCAGCAGCCCAGTCGACAGTATCGAGCAGTACTTC. Its translation: CASSPVDSIEQYF. V and J are TRBV4-2 and TRBJ2-7, with D maybe TRBD1 (5 bases). The germline V and J ends were trimmed by 4 bases and 6 bases, with 13 bases remaining between them. This CDR3 contains 13 residues. Germline V CDR1 and CDR2: LGHNA, YNFKEQ.

CDR3: CASSQVGTQPQHF. As DNA, the CDR3 is TGTGCCAGCAGCCAGGTAGGGACTCAGCCCCAGCATTTT. The chain recombines TRBV4-2 with TRBJ1-5; a possible D gene is TRBD1 (5 bases). V lost 3 bases and J 6 bases, leaving 9 bases between the germline ends. CDR1 is LGHNA, CDR2 YNFKEQ, per germline. This CDR3 is 13 amino acids long.

The genes are TRBV10-3 and TRBJ2-3; TRBD1 might be the D (5 bases). The CDR3 sequence is 15 residues long. Per germline, CDR1 ENHRY and CDR2 SYGVKD. Trimming pared 0 bases from V and 3 bases from J, leaving 10 bases between. The DNA of the CDR3 is TGTGCCATCAGTGAGTCGAAGGCAGGGACAGATACGCAGTATTTT. Translating gives CAISESKAGTDTQYF.

This clone was detected a few times. The chain carries TRBV19 and TRBJ1-5; 10 bases align to TRBD1. Trimming cost V 7 bases and J 2 bases; bases outside gene matches: 11. CDR1 and CDR2 from the germline V gene are LNHDA and SQIVND (reference sequence). This CDR3 has 17 amino acids. CDR3 sequence: CASTPAAGTGGNQPQHF. The CDR3 DNA reads TGTGCCAGTACTCCCGCAGCCGGGACAGGGGGCAATCAGCCCCAGCATTTT.

The chain recombines TRBV7-2 with TRBJ1-2; possible D gene TRBD1, 5 bases. V was trimmed by 0 bases and J by 2 bases, leaving 10 bases between them. The CDR3 consists of 15 residues. CDR1 and CDR2 (germline): SGHTA, FQGNSA. In nucleotides, the CDR3 is TGTGCCAGCAGCTTAGCGGCAGGGAGCAACTATGGCTACACCTTC. Residues: CASSLAAGSNYGYTF.

This rearrangement joins TRBV6-5 to TRBJ1-6; D gene ambiguous. Germline-derived CDR1 and CDR2 are MNHEY and SVGAGI. V lost 5 bases and J 10 bases, leaving 12 bases between the germline ends. This CDR3 has 13 amino acids. The CDR3 reads CASSAGISSPLHF. Here the CDR3 DNA reads TGTGCCAGCAGTGCAGGAATAAGCTCACCCCTCCACTTT.

This clone was observed a few times. V and J are TRBV18 and TRBJ1-4, with 8 bases fitting TRBD1. Looked up from germline, CDR1 is KGHSH and CDR2 is LQKENI. This CDR3 comprises 15 residues. With 4 bases clipped from V and 8 bases from J, the junction kept 9 bases outside the gene matches. The CDR3 sequence: CASSLNQGAEEKLFF. In DNA form, the CDR3 reads TGTGCCAGCTCACTAAATCAGGGGGCAGAAGAAAAACTGTTTTTT. The full variable domain, its missing parts supplied by reference TRBV18 and TRBJ1-4, is NAGVMQNPRHLVRRRGQEARLRCSPMKGHSHVYWYRQLPEEGLKFMVYLQKENIIDESGMPKERFSAEFPKEGPSILRIQQVVRGDSAAYFCASSLNQGAEEKLFFGSGTQLSVL.

V gene TRBV11-2 combines with J gene TRBJ1-2; D is uncertain. The CDR3 loop spans 15 amino acids. Germline V gene data show CDR1 as SGHAT and CDR2 as FQNNGV. Trimming took off 0 bases at V and 0 bases at J, with 8 bases between the two ends. CDR3 sequence (DNA): TGTGCCAGCAGCTTAGATCACAGCTCTAACTATGGCTACACCTTC. Its protein product is CASSLDHSSNYGYTF.

The rearrangement uses TRBV18 and TRBJ2-5; D is perhaps TRBD2 (5 bases). The CDR3 runs to 15 residues. Between the trimmed V and J ends, which lost 3 bases and 1 base, there was a span of 12 bases. The germline V gene encodes CDR1 KGHSH and CDR2 LQKENI. This CDR3 reads CASSPGRVSQETQYF. CDR3 sequence (DNA): TGTGCCAGCTCACCGGGGAGAGTATCCCAAGAGACCCAGTACTTC.

This chain uses TRBV11-1 with TRBJ2-1; 8 bases align to TRBD1. This CDR3 spans 14 amino acids. J lost 9 bases, V lost 3 bases, and 7 bases had no gene match. Germline CDR1 and CDR2: SGHAT and FQDESV (reference sequence). CDR3 DNA: TGTGCCAGCAGCTTGCAGACAGGGGCGGGTGAGCAGTTCTTC. Protein product: CASSLQTGAGEQFF.

The V call is TRBV27, the J call TRBJ1-3; TRBD1 matches 8 bases. From germline, CDR1 is MNHEY and CDR2 SMNVEV (reference sequence). CDR3 length: 18 residues. Unmatched junction bases numbered 12, after V lost 5 bases and J lost 0 bases. The CDR3 DNA reads TGTGCCAGCAGTCCATGGACAGGGCGTAGGGACTCTGGAAACACCATATATTTT. Translated: CASSPWTGRRDSGNTIYF.

CDR3 amino acids: CASSWGGRLSYEQYF. CDR3 DNA sequence: TGTGCCAGCAGCTGGGGAGGACGGCTATCCTACGAGCAGTACTTC. The J gene is TRBJ2-7, the V gene TRBV5-6; a possible D gene is TRBD2 (6 bases). The germline V gene encodes CDR1 SGHDT and CDR2 YYEEEE. The CDR3 length is 15 residues. V lost 3 bases to trimming and J lost 1 base, with 14 bases between them.

The V and J genes are TRBV4-2 and TRBJ2-1; TRBD1 aligns across 9 bases. J gave up 8 bases and V 3 bases, and 14 bases lay outside the gene matches. Germline V gene sequence: CDR1 LGHNA, CDR2 YNFKEQ. There are 17 residues in the CDR3. This chain's CDR3 is CASSQASGTGKGHEQFF. Here the CDR3 DNA reads TGTGCCAGCAGCCAGGCCTCCGGGACAGGGAAAGGTCATGAGCAGTTCTTC.

This clone was found a few times. J is TRBJ1-2 and V is TRBV7-2; 8 bases align to TRBD1. Germline V gene sequence: CDR1 SGHTA, CDR2 FQGNSA. The CDR3 consists of 13 residues. V was pared by 5 bases and J by 8 bases, with 7 bases of the junction left unmatched. CDR3 sequence reads: CASSPRRGRGYTF. CDR3 in DNA: TGTGCCAGCAGCCCCCGCAGGGGGCGAGGCTACACCTTC.

Notes on this clone: Different DNA sequences within this sample yield the same CDR3. The CDR3 sequence: CAWSVGSSGNTIYF. The DNA of the CDR3 is TGTGCCTGGAGTGTTGGAAGCTCTGGAAACACCATATATTTT. This chain joins TRBV30 and TRBJ1-3; no clear D. Germline values: CDR1 GTSNPN, CDR2 SVGIG (reference sequence). The CDR3 totals 14 residues. Between the trimmed V and J ends, which lost 0 bases and 0 bases, there was a span of 6 bases.

The chain joins TRBV7-2 to TRBJ1-4; D remains ambiguous. The V gene's germline CDR1 is SGHTA and CDR2 FQGNSA. The CDR3 extends over 13 amino acids. The V and J ends lost 3 bases and 5 bases respectively, with 7 bases between them. CDR3 coding DNA: TGTGCCAGCAGCTTGGCCTTAAATGAAAAACTGTTTTTT. Translated: CASSLALNEKLFF.

The chain employs TRBV6-5 and TRBJ2-5; D uncertain. In germline, CDR1 is MNHEY, CDR2 SVGAGI. V was clipped by 7 bases and J by 6 bases, with 18 bases between them. The CDR3 loop spans 14 amino acids. CDR3 DNA sequence: TGTGCCAGCACTCCCGGCATTCTCGGAAAGACCCAGTACTTC. Protein: CASTPGILGKTQYF.

Worth noting for this clone: The identical CDR3 is also encoded by other nucleotide sequences in the sample. The J gene is TRBJ2-4, the V gene TRBV5-1; D unclear. Germline values: CDR1 SGHRS, CDR2 YFSETQ. This CDR3 region has 14 residues. V shed 0 bases and J shed 0 bases, with 4 bases lying between them. This CDR3 reads CASSLELAKNIQYF. CDR3 sequence (DNA): TGCGCCAGCAGCTTGGAGTTAGCCAAAAACATTCAGTACTTC.

This clone came up a few times. The same CDR3 arises from other DNA sequences in this sample as well. The chain combines TRBV18 with TRBJ1-5; D gene ambiguous. Germline V gene data show CDR1 as KGHSH and CDR2 as LQKENI. The V and J ends lost 2 bases and 0 bases respectively, with 2 bases between them. This CDR3 contains 13 residues. CDR3 amino acids: CASSPDSNQPQHF. Here the CDR3 DNA reads TGTGCCAGCTCACCAGATAGCAATCAGCCCCAGCATTTT.

The J gene is TRBJ2-5, the V gene TRBV7-6; a possible D gene is TRBD1 (6 bases). Trimming pared 6 bases from V and 2 bases from J, leaving 13 bases between. Germline lookup yields CDR1 SGHVS and CDR2 FNYEAQ. The length of the CDR3 is 14 residues. CDR3 sequence (DNA): TGTGCCAGCAGTCTAGGTACAGGGCAAGAGACCCAGTACTTC. Translated, it gives CASSLGTGQETQYF.